The T cell receptor beta chain described here comes from a study of graft-versus-host responses after intestinal transplantation. Study background: The study gave all recipients anti-thymocyte globulin induction, then tacrolimus and steroids for roughly 3 years. General observations from the study: Subjects displaying graft-donor T cell macrochimerism possessed elevated graft-versus-host to host-versus-graft clonal ratios inside allografts. With peak circulating GvH clone levels came an association with early post-transplant HvG declines.

CDR3 length: 14 residues. The ends were cut back, 6 bases at V and 3 bases at J, with 11 bases in the middle. Per the germline V gene, CDR1 is SNHLY and CDR2 is FYNNEI. Points on this clone: Its antigen remains unidentified.

TCRdb's copy holds only in-frame clones and misses some; the assay was immunoSEQ multiplex PCR. The table lists more than 90,000 clones, 85% to 95% of them singletons, with roughly 1.2% in the top ten. The chain couples TRBV2 to TRBJ1-4; unclear D gene. Sequencing was performed on unstimulated CD8+ T cells sorted from spleen or lymph node cells, taken before transplant. The receptor's source is a human donor who was the organ donor for an intestinal transplant. CDR3 sequence (DNA): TGTGCCAGCAGGGCCCCAGGATCTAATGAAAAACTGTTTTTT. Its translation: CASRAPGSNEKLFF.